Presented here are 26 T cell receptor beta chains from one specimen sequenced in a study of post-analysis software for immune sequencing data. Broader study findings: TRBV5-6, TRBV5-1 and TRBV20-1 belonged to a set of roughly 5 TRBV segments that were more frequent in patients than controls.

Unique molecular identifiers were carried by the TCR beta cDNA libraries. MiXCR, applied by TCRdb to the PCR reads, yields one record per CDR3 protein. This table holds around 440,000 distinct CDR3 sequences, around 40% found once. These TCRs are of unknown antigen specificity. What was sequenced was blood. Every receptor here comes from a girl aged 5 to 17 with multiple sclerosis.

The CDR3 region has the DNA TGTGCCAGCAGCTTAGACAGGGGAAAAGAGACCCAGTACTTC. As protein: CASSLDRGKETQYF. The chain joins TRBV7-2 to TRBJ2-5, with 7 nucleotides matching TRBD1. The CDR3 has 14 residues. Germline V gene sequence: CDR1 SGHTA, CDR2 FQGNSA. V dropped 1 base and J dropped 3; count of bases not matched to a gene: 2.

The table lists this clonotype with a few counts. The chain couples TRBV4-1 to TRBJ2-7; weak D call: TRBD1 (5 bases). Looked up from germline, CDR1 is MGHRA and CDR2 is YSYEKL. The CDR3 loop spans 13 amino acids. The V gene lost 0 bases and the J gene lost 7 bases, with 10 bases spanning the gap. CDR3 protein: CASSQDFKGEQYF. CDR3 coding DNA: TGCGCCAGCAGCCAAGATTTCAAGGGGGAGCAGTACTTC.

This chain joins TRBV12-3 or TRBV12-4 and TRBJ1-5; a weak D match, TRBD1 (6 bases). The CDR3 runs to 16 residues. Deletions cut 3 bases from V and 0 bases from J, with 12 bases between. CDR3 nucleotide sequence: TGTGCCAGCAGTTTCGGACAGCCCTATAGCAATCAGCCCCAGCATTTT. Amino acid sequence: CASSFGQPYSNQPQHF.

The genes are TRBV20-1 and TRBJ2-7, with D possibly TRBD2 on 6 matching bases. The CDR3 runs to 14 residues. Trimming took 6 bases from V and 5 from J, leaving 20 bases between them. The germline gives CDR1 DFQATT, CDR2 SNEGSKA (reference sequence). CDR3 in DNA: TGCAGTGCCCCGGGACTGCGGGATTGGGACGAGCAGTACTTC. It is translated as CSAPGLRDWDEQYF.

The chain uses TRBV2 and TRBJ1-6, with 8 bases fitting TRBD1. Germline CDR1 SNHLY, CDR2 FYNNEI. The CDR3 consists of 15 residues. The V and J ends lost 6 bases and 7 bases, in that order; junction bases with no gene match: 8. The CDR3 sequence: CASRETQGGNSPLHF. The DNA for the CDR3 is TGTGCCAGCAGGGAAACACAGGGGGGGAATTCACCCCTCCACTTT.

This clonotype was seen only once. The chain links TRBV21-1 to TRBJ2-3; the table names TRBD1, a call not compared with the DNA. TRBV21-1 is assigned pseudogene status. The CDR3 covers 18 residues. Here the CDR3 reads CASSNELSPGTHTDTQYF. Written as DNA, the CDR3 is TGTGCCAGCAGCAACGAGTTGTCCCCAGGGACCCACACAGATACGCAGTATTTT.

The rearrangement links TRBV7-9 to TRBJ2-1; the D is unclear. The germline V and J ends were trimmed by 3 bases and 11 bases, with 11 bases remaining between them. Germline V lookup: CDR1 SEHNR, CDR2 FQNEAQ (reference sequence). This CDR3 comprises 12 residues. CDR3 amino acids: CASSLYSNKQFF. DNA of the CDR3: TGTGCCAGCAGCTTGTACAGTAATAAGCAGTTCTTC.

CDR3 protein: CASSLAGRTGYTF. CDR3 nucleotide sequence: TGTGCCAGCAGTTTAGCAGGGAGGACGGGCTACACCTTC. The chain combines TRBV12-3 or TRBV12-4 with TRBJ1-2; no clear D. The CDR3 is 13 residues long. Trimming stripped 0 bases from V and 8 bases from J, with 10 bases between.

The chain recombines TRBV18 with TRBJ2-1, with a tentative D call TRBD2 (5 bases). Trimming took off 6 bases at V and 6 bases at J, with 9 bases between the two ends. Per germline, CDR1 KGHSH and CDR2 LQKENI. The CDR3 spans 12 residues. CDR3 coding DNA: TGTGCCAGCTCGCCCGGGATCAATGAGCAGTTCTTC. Encoded protein: CASSPGINEQFF.

The CDR3 DNA reads as TGTGCCAGCAGCCAAGACAGGGTCCATGGGGAGCTGTTTTTT. It translates to CASSQDRVHGELFF. The rearrangement joins TRBV3-1 to TRBJ2-2; a possible D gene is TRBD1 (5 bases). The CDR3 has 14 residues. The V gene lost 0 bases and the J gene lost 8 bases, with 10 bases spanning the gap. Germline-derived CDR1 and CDR2 are LGHDT and YNNKEL (reference sequence).

The DNA for the CDR3 is TGTGCCAGCACCGATTGGACAGGTTCCTTTGGCTACACCTTC. Translating gives CASTDWTGSFGYTF. This chain connects TRBV12-3 or TRBV12-4 to TRBJ1-2; 7 nucleotides line up with TRBD1. Losses at the gene ends were 7 bases for V and 7 bases for J; bases not matched to a gene: 12. The CDR3 loop spans 14 amino acids.

The chain employs TRBV5-1 and TRBJ2-3, with D possibly called TRBD1 or TRBD2 (5 bases each). V lost 0 bases and J 0 bases, leaving 14 bases between the germline ends. This CDR3 is built from 17 residues. The V gene's germline CDR1 is SGHRS and CDR2 YFSETQ. The DNA for the CDR3 is TGCGCCAGCAGCTTGGCCGGGGCAGCCACTAGCACAGATACGCAGTATTTT. Residues: CASSLAGAATSTDTQYF.

The gene calls are TRBV7-2 and TRBJ2-3, with no clear D. Looked up from germline, CDR1 is SGHTA and CDR2 is FQGNSA. Trimming stripped 0 bases from V and 3 bases from J, with 16 bases between. The length of the CDR3 is 17 residues. The CDR3 loop reads CASSLAPTRGGTDTQYF. CDR3 sequence (DNA): TGTGCCAGCAGCTTAGCGCCGACAAGAGGTGGGACAGATACGCAGTATTTT. Full variable domain (rest looked up from reference TRBV7-2 and TRBJ2-3): GAGVSQSPSNKVTEKGKDVELRCDPISGHTALYWYRQSLGQGLEFLIYFQGNSAPDKSGLPSDRFSAERTGGSVSTLTIQRTQQEDSAVYLCASSLAPTRGGTDTQYFGPGTRLTVL.

At least ten counts were recorded for this clonotype. The chain couples TRBV5-1 to TRBJ2-3; 8 nucleotides agree with TRBD2. CDR3 size: 17 residues. V lost 4 bases and J lost 2; bases outside the gene matches: 12. The V gene's germline CDR1 is SGHRS and CDR2 YFSETQ. The CDR3 bases are TGCGCCAGCAGCATACTCTCCGCGACTAGCGCCACAGATACGCAGTATTTT. It codes for CASSILSATSATDTQYF. The whole variable domain, filled in from reference TRBV5-1 and TRBJ2-3, reads KAGVTQTPRYLIKTRGQQVTLSCSPISGHRSVSWYQQTPGQGLQFLFEYFSETQRNKGNFPGRFSGRQFSNSRSEMNVSTLELGDSALYLCASSILSATSATDTQYFGPGTRLTVL.

This clonotype has a handful of counts. This sequence joins TRBV9 and TRBJ1-2; 7 positions agree with TRBD1. Germline V gene data show CDR1 as SGDLS and CDR2 as YYNGEE. J gave up 0 bases and V 2 bases, and 7 bases lay outside the gene matches. The CDR3 is made up of 16 amino acids. The CDR3: CASSVEPTGTNYGYTF. The CDR3 DNA follows: TGTGCCAGCAGCGTCGAACCGACAGGGACTAACTATGGCTACACCTTC.

This clonotype was counted only a few times. The V call is TRBV29-1, the J call TRBJ2-5; weak D call: TRBD1 (5 bases). The CDR3 spans 13 residues. V was pared by 3 bases and J by 5 bases, with 13 bases between. CDR1 is SQVTM, CDR2 ANQGSEA, per germline. The CDR3 bases are TGCAGCGTTGATGTTAGGGGTAGGGAGACCCAGTACTTC. This gives the protein CSVDVRGRETQYF.

This clonotype was counted once. The chain joins TRBV20-1 to TRBJ2-7; 8 bases are shared with TRBD2. There are 13 residues in the CDR3. V dropped 3 bases and J dropped 5; count of bases not matched to a gene: 6. Germline V lookup: CDR1 DFQATT, CDR2 SNEGSKA (reference sequence). The CDR3 reads CSARSGSEHEQYF. CDR3 coding DNA: TGCAGTGCTAGGAGCGGGAGCGAACACGAGCAGTACTTC.

This clonotype was counted many times. The V call is TRBV27, the J call TRBJ2-7; TRBD2 agrees at 10 bases. J gave up 3 bases and V 5 bases, and 4 bases lay outside the gene matches. This CDR3 has 14 amino acids. CDR1 and CDR2 from the germline V gene are MNHEY and SMNVEV (reference sequence). In nucleotides, the CDR3 is TGTGCCAGCAGTCCCTTAGCGGGAGGCTACGAGCAGTACTTC. It translates to CASSPLAGGYEQYF.

Note on this clonotype: It may be a read error: a sequence one base away is much more abundant. V gene TRBV10-3 combines with J gene TRBJ2-1; TRBD2 aligns across 14 bases. The V gene's germline CDR1 is ENHRY and CDR2 SYGVKD. There are 15 residues in the CDR3. In DNA form, the CDR3 reads TGTGCCATCAGTGCTGGACTAGCGGGAGGCCAGGAGCGGTTCTTC. Encoded protein: CAISAGLAGGQERFF.

This chain links TRBV20-1 with TRBJ2-1, with D hard to call. The germline CDR1 and CDR2 sequences are DFQATT and SNEGSKA (reference sequence). CDR3 length: 12 residues. V was cut by 5 bases and J by 7 bases, with 12 bases left in between. The CDR3 DNA is TGCAGTGCTGTAAAAGGGCCGAATGAGCAGTTCTTC. Its translation: CSAVKGPNEQFF.

This sequence joins TRBV5-1 and TRBJ2-1; TRBD2 aligns across 9 bases. V lost 4 bases, J lost 3 bases, and 8 bases stayed unmatched. Per germline, CDR1 SGHRS and CDR2 YFSETQ. This CDR3 spans 16 amino acids. The CDR3 DNA is TGCGCCAGCAGCCCCATTGTAGCGGGAGTCTACAATGAGCAGTTCTTC. It yields the protein CASSPIVAGVYNEQFF.

This sequence joins TRBV28 and TRBJ2-4, with D perhaps TRBD1 or TRBD2 (5 bases each). The V end lost 2 bases, the J end lost 13 bases, and 12 bases lay between the germline ends. CDR1 and CDR2 from the germline V gene are MDHEN and SYDVKM. This CDR3 spans 12 amino acids. DNA for the CDR3: TGTGCCAGCAGTTTACTAGGGACGCCACAGTACTTC. Protein product: CASSLLGTPQYF.

The chain is built from TRBV6-5 and TRBJ2-3, with TRBD2 matching 8 bases. This CDR3 has 15 amino acids. Per germline, CDR1 MNHEY and CDR2 SVGAGI. V was clipped by 6 bases and J by 4 bases; unmatched bases: 9. As DNA, the CDR3 is TGTGCCAGCAGCCCCGGGGGGGTTGAGTCAGATACGCAGTATTTT. Protein product: CASSPGGVESDTQYF.

This chain connects TRBV12-3 or TRBV12-4 to TRBJ1-4; no definite D call. Trimming shortened V by 0 bases and J by 7 bases, and 12 bases separated the two germline ends. The CDR3 consists of 15 residues. As DNA, the CDR3 is TGTGCCAGCAGTTTAGCGGCGGGGAATCTTGAAAAACTGTTTTTT. Translating it yields CASSLAAGNLEKLFF.

The chain is built from TRBV21-1 and TRBJ2-6. TRBV21-1 has pseudogene status. This CDR3 has 18 residues. DNA for the CDR3: TGTGCCAGCAGCAAAGCGGGCAGGAACTACTCTGGGGCCAACGTCCTGACTTTC. Protein product: CASSKAGRNYSGANVLTF.

CDR3 sequence: CASSLGRTETQYF. The CDR3 DNA reads TGCGCCAGCAGCTTGGGACGGACAGAGACCCAGTACTTC. This sequence joins TRBV5-1 and TRBJ2-5; D gene uncertain. V shed 0 bases and J shed 4 bases, with 7 bases lying between them. CDR1 SGHRS and CDR2 YFSETQ come from the germline V gene. This CDR3 has 13 residues.